Listed here are 24 T cell receptor beta chains from one sample, sequenced in a study of blood T cell repertoires in COVID-19. Using immunoSEQ multiplex PCR, the repertoire was profiled, and TCRdb retains in-frame clones only, with some absent. The sample lists hundreds of thousands of clones, roughly 89% occurring once. The sequenced material came from peripheral blood. These receptor sequences come from a man between 18 and 35 years old with COVID-19, enrolled during active disease.

V gene TRBV5-6 combines with J gene TRBJ1-1, with D possibly matching TRBD1 (6 bases). The CDR3 runs to 14 residues. V was pared by 4 bases and J by 4 bases, with 14 bases between. Germline values: CDR1 SGHDT, CDR2 YYEEEE. Here the CDR3 reads CASSQTGLATEAFF. DNA of the CDR3: TGTGCCAGCAGCCAGACAGGTCTGGCCACTGAAGCTTTCTTT.

The rearrangement joins TRBV5-6 to TRBJ1-2; the D is unclear. CDR1 is SGHDT, CDR2 YYEEEE, per germline. Trimming took 4 bases from V and 4 from J, leaving 11 bases between them. This CDR3 spans 13 amino acids. The CDR3 DNA reads TGTGCCAGCAGCCAATCCGGGTCCTATGGCTACACCTTC. Translation: CASSQSGSYGYTF.

The CDR3: CASSVAASAVTGELFF. Written as DNA, the CDR3 is TGTGCCAGCAGCGTAGCCGCCAGCGCCGTGACCGGGGAGCTGTTTTTT. The chain uses TRBV9 and TRBJ2-2, with D unresolved. Germline loops: CDR1 SGDLS, CDR2 YYNGEE. Trimming cost V 0 bases and J 5 bases, with 14 bases left between them. This CDR3 has 16 residues.

The chain uses TRBV5-1 and TRBJ2-1; 10 bases align to TRBD2. Germline V CDR1 and CDR2: SGHRS, YFSETQ. CDR3 length: 13 amino acids. J gave up 12 bases and V 0 bases, and 3 bases lay outside the gene matches. CDR3 region: CASSLGLAGGQFF. CDR3 bases: TGCGCCAGCAGCTTGGGACTAGCGGGCGGGCAGTTCTTC.

The J gene is TRBJ2-5, the V gene TRBV5-4; TRBD2 matches at 14 bases. Germline V gives CDR1 SGHNT, CDR2 YYREEE (reference sequence). This CDR3 comprises 16 residues. The V segment lost 4 bases and the J segment 5 bases; nucleotides outside the gene matches: 7. The CDR3 region is CASSGGLAGAGETQYF. CDR3 coding DNA: TGTGCCAGCAGCGGGGGACTAGCGGGAGCAGGGGAGACCCAGTACTTC.

V gene TRBV5-1 combines with J gene TRBJ2-7, with 9 bases aligning to TRBD2. CDR1 is SGHRS and CDR2 is YFSETQ in the germline V gene. The CDR3 contains 14 residues. With V trimmed by 1 base and J by 4 bases, 3 bases remained unmatched. For the CDR3, the DNA is TGCGCCAGCAGCTTGCGGCGGGGGGGGTACGAGCAGTACTTC. This sequence encodes CASSLRRGGYEQYF. Filled out from reference TRBV5-1 and TRBJ2-7, the complete variable domain reads KAGVTQTPRYLIKTRGQQVTLSCSPISGHRSVSWYQQTPGQGLQFLFEYFSETQRNKGNFPGRFSGRQFSNSRSEMNVSTLELGDSALYLCASSLRRGGYEQYFGPGTRLTVT.

The V and J genes are TRBV7-9 and TRBJ2-7, with D perhaps matching TRBD2 (7 bases). The germline V gene encodes CDR1 SEHNR and CDR2 FQNEAQ (reference sequence). V gave up 1 base and J gave up 5 bases, with 15 bases separating them. The CDR3 length is 15 residues. DNA of the CDR3: TGTGCCAGCAGCTTAGACTCCACAGGGAGGGACGAGCAGTACTTC. Its protein product is CASSLDSTGRDEQYF. Full variable domain (outside the CDR3, taken from reference TRBV7-9 and TRBJ2-7): DTGVSQNPRHKITKRGQNVTFRCDPISEHNRLYWYRQTLGQGPEFLTYFQNEAQLEKSRLLSDRFSAERPKGSFSTLEIQRTEQGDSAMYLCASSLDSTGRDEQYFGPGTRLTVT.

The chain has TRBV7-6 and TRBJ2-1, with 10 bases aligning to TRBD2. The CDR3 extends over 15 amino acids. With 5 bases clipped from V and 5 bases from J, the junction kept 6 bases outside the gene matches. The germline V gene encodes CDR1 SGHVS and CDR2 FNYEAQ. The CDR3 loop reads CASSVSGRGNNEQFF. The CDR3 nucleotides read TGTGCCAGCAGCGTGAGCGGGAGGGGGAACAATGAGCAGTTCTTC.

This rearrangement joins TRBV5-4 to TRBJ1-2; 7 nucleotides match TRBD1. The CDR3 extends over 13 amino acids. Trimming at V came to 4 bases and at J to 5 bases, leaving 5 bases not matched to a gene. Germline V lookup: CDR1 SGHNT, CDR2 YYREEE (reference sequence). CDR3 amino acids: CASSMTGPYGYTF. Written as DNA, the CDR3 is TGTGCCAGCAGCATGACAGGGCCATATGGCTACACCTTC.

The chain couples TRBV5-5 to TRBJ2-2, with 10 nucleotides matching TRBD1. Germline trimming cut 2 bases from V and 4 bases from J; bases unmatched to any gene: 11. The CDR3 consists of 18 residues. Germline lookup yields CDR1 SGHKS and CDR2 YYEKEE (reference sequence). The CDR3 nucleotides read TGTGCCAGCAGCTTTGCCTCCTTTGGGACAGGGGCCACCGGGGAGCTGTTTTTT. The encoded protein is CASSFASFGTGATGELFF.

The rearrangement links TRBV18 to TRBJ2-5, with 10 positions matching TRBD1. Germline V gene lookup returns CDR1 KGHSH and CDR2 LQKENI. J was trimmed by 4 bases and V by 4 bases; bases with no gene match: 0. This CDR3 has 13 residues. The DNA of the CDR3 is TGTGCCAGCTCACGGGACAGGGGAGAGACCCAGTACTTC. Protein sequence: CASSRDRGETQYF.

The rearrangement uses TRBV2 and TRBJ1-1; D perhaps matches TRBD1 (6 bases). CDR1 and CDR2 from the germline V gene are SNHLY and FYNNEI. The V end was cut by 6 bases, the J end by 1 base, with 15 bases between. The CDR3 covers 15 residues. The CDR3 region is CASSGTRGGNTEAFF. CDR3 DNA sequence: TGTGCCAGCAGCGGGACGAGGGGGGGGAACACTGAAGCTTTCTTT.

V and J are TRBV5-1 and TRBJ2-3, with no clear D. The CDR3 has 12 residues. The V gene's germline CDR1 is SGHRS and CDR2 YFSETQ. The ends were cut back, 7 bases at V and 6 bases at J, with 12 bases in the middle. The CDR3 protein is CASSQLSDTQYF. As DNA, the CDR3 is TGCGCCAGCTCGCAGTTATCGGATACGCAGTATTTT.

The V gene is TRBV2, the J gene TRBJ2-7; TRBD1 aligns across 7 bases. The V and J ends lost 7 bases and 3 bases, in that order; junction bases with no gene match: 9. This CDR3 has 14 residues. Germline V gene data show CDR1 as SNHLY and CDR2 as FYNNEI. The chain's CDR3 is CASTGIRQGYEQYF. The CDR3 DNA sequence: TGTGCCAGCACTGGAATAAGACAGGGCTACGAGCAGTACTTC.

In this sample, this clone turned up once. The V and J genes are TRBV5-4 and TRBJ1-4, with D perhaps TRBD1 (6 bases). Germline lookup yields CDR1 SGHNT and CDR2 YYREEE (reference sequence). V shed 1 base and J shed 4 bases, with 14 bases lying between them. This CDR3 has 16 amino acids. CDR3 in DNA: TGTGCCAGCAGCTTGAGGACAGCAAGTAGTAATGAAAAACTGTTTTTT. This encodes CASSLRTASSNEKLFF.

This chain joins TRBV28 and TRBJ2-1; 8 positions agree with TRBD2. CDR1 MDHEN and CDR2 SYDVKM come from the germline V gene. The CDR3 extends over 14 amino acids. The V segment lost 5 bases and the J segment 6 bases; nucleotides outside the gene matches: 6. This chain's CDR3 is CASSPRTSRNEQFF. Here the CDR3 DNA reads TGTGCCAGCAGTCCTCGGACTAGCCGCAATGAGCAGTTCTTC.

CDR3 sequence: CASSSNSGETEAFF. The DNA of the CDR3 is TGTGCCAGCAGCTCAAATTCGGGGGAGACTGAAGCTTTCTTT. The genes are TRBV5-4 and TRBJ1-1, with TRBD1 as a possible D gene (5 bases). The germline CDR1 and CDR2 sequences are SGHNT and YYREEE (reference sequence). The CDR3 runs to 14 residues. Trimming left V 3 bases short and J 5 bases short, with 14 bases between.

V and J are TRBV25-1 and TRBJ1-5, with 7 nucleotides matching TRBD1. This CDR3 contains 14 residues. V lost 6 bases, J lost 1 base, and 3 bases stayed unmatched. Per germline, CDR1 MGHDK and CDR2 SYGVNS. The CDR3 bases are TGTGCCAGCAGCCCGACAGGGAGCAATCAGCCCCAGCATTTT. It encodes CASSPTGSNQPQHF.

This clone was seen once. The genes are TRBV7-9 and TRBJ2-5; D perhaps matches TRBD2 (6 bases). The DNA end lines up better with TRBJ2-7; the J call may be wrong. This CDR3 has 12 residues. Per germline, CDR1 SEHNR and CDR2 FQNEAQ (reference sequence). The CDR3 spells CASSLGGDEQYF. Here the CDR3 DNA reads TGTGCCAGCAGCTTGGGGGGTGACGAGCAGTACTTC.

The V and J genes are TRBV6-4 and TRBJ2-3, with 13 bases identical to TRBD2. Germline V gives CDR1 MRHNA, CDR2 SNTAGT. The CDR3 covers 15 residues. Trimming cost V 5 bases and J 7 bases; bases outside gene matches: 6. CDR3 protein: CASSFTSGGANTQYF. In DNA form, the CDR3 reads TGTGCCAGCAGTTTCACTAGCGGGGGGGCCAATACGCAGTATTTT.

The chain carries TRBV3-1 (or the pseudogene TRBV3-2) and TRBJ2-7; 11 bases fit TRBD2. In germline, CDR1 is LGHDT, CDR2 YNNKEL (reference sequence). This CDR3 has 16 residues. J gave up 6 bases and V 4 bases, and 11 bases lay outside the gene matches. The CDR3 bases are TGTGCCAGCAGCCGAATACCTAGCGGGGGGCCCATCGAGCAGTACTTC. As protein: CASSRIPSGGPIEQYF.

The genes are TRBV18 and TRBJ2-6; D gene ambiguous. V was pared by 0 bases and J by 0 bases, with 6 bases between. The CDR3 sequence is 16 residues long. In germline, CDR1 is KGHSH, CDR2 LQKENI. CDR3 protein: CASSPPAFSGANVLTF. DNA of the CDR3: TGTGCCAGCTCACCACCGGCATTCTCTGGGGCCAACGTCCTGACTTTC.

The count of this clone is one. This chain joins TRBV7-9 and TRBJ2-2; 10 positions match TRBD2. In germline, CDR1 is SEHNR, CDR2 FQNEAQ (reference sequence). Trimming took 6 bases from V and 5 from J; bases not matched to a gene: 6. The CDR3 runs 15 residues. The CDR3 region is CASSSGLAFTGELFF. DNA for the CDR3: TGTGCCAGCAGTTCGGGACTAGCGTTTACCGGGGAGCTGTTTTTT.

The chain employs TRBV5-6 and TRBJ2-1, with TRBD2 as a possible D gene (5 bases). The V end lost 5 bases, the J end lost 5 bases, and 14 bases lay between the germline ends. Germline-derived CDR1 and CDR2 are SGHDT and YYEEEE. The CDR3 has 14 amino acids. The chain's CDR3 is CASRIGGSHNEQFF. The CDR3 nucleotides are TGTGCCAGCAGAATCGGCGGGTCCCACAATGAGCAGTTCTTC. Full variable domain (missing parts from reference TRBV5-6 and TRBJ2-1): DAGVTQSPTHLIKTRGQQVTLRCSPKSGHDTVSWYQQALGQGPQFIFQYYEEEERQRGNFPDRFSGHQFPNYSSELNVNALLLGDSALYLCASRIGGSHNEQFFGPGTRLTVL.